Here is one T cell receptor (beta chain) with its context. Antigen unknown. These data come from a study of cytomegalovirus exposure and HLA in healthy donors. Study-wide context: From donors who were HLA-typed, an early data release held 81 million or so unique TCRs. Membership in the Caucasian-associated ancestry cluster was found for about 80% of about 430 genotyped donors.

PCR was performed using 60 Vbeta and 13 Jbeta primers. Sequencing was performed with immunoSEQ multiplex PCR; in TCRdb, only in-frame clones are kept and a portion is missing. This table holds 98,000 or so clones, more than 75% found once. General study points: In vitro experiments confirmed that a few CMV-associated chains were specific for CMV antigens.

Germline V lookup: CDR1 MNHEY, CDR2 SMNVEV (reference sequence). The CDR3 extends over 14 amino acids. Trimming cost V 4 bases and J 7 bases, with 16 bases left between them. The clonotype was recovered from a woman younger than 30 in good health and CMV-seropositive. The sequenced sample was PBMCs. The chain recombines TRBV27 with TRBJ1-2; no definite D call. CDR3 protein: CASSSTDGVGGYTF. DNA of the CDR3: TGTGCCAGCAGTTCAACCGACGGGGTGGGTGGCTACACCTTC.